These 17 T cell receptor beta chains were all obtained from the same sample, sequenced in a study of blood T cell repertoires in COVID-19. The protocol was immunoSEQ multiplex PCR, while the TCRdb copy is restricted to in-frame clones and leaves out a portion. The top ten clones hold roughly 0.7% of a sample with about 500,000 clones, about 85% of them seen once. The material sequenced was PBMCs or T cells enriched from blood (not recorded which). The receptor set was obtained from a young woman who had recovered from COVID-19.

This rearrangement joins TRBV25-1 to TRBJ2-1; D may be TRBD2 (5 bases). Germline V lookup: CDR1 MGHDK, CDR2 SYGVNS. This CDR3 comprises 14 residues. V gave up 3 bases and J gave up 8 bases, with 14 bases separating them. CDR3 in amino acids: CASSDKDSQYEQFF. CDR3 coding DNA: TGTGCCAGCAGTGATAAGGACTCCCAGTATGAGCAGTTCTTC.

The V and J genes are TRBV6-5 and TRBJ1-1; D is undetermined. Germline V gene lookup returns CDR1 MNHEY and CDR2 SVGAGI. The CDR3 covers 13 residues. With 11 bases removed from V and 2 bases from J, the gap between germline ends came to 15 bases. In DNA, the CDR3 is TGTGCCTCTCTATCCCCGCTTAACACTGAAGCTTTCTTT. Its protein product is CASLSPLNTEAFF.

This chain uses TRBV7-9 with TRBJ1-1; D gene unclear. Germline CDR1 is SEHNR and CDR2 is FQNEAQ (reference sequence). V lost 5 bases and J lost 6, with 13 bases in between. CDR3 length equals 13 residues. The CDR3 loop is CASSIAEPPEAFF. As DNA, the CDR3 is TGTGCCAGCAGCATCGCCGAGCCCCCTGAAGCTTTCTTT.

This clone was seen a handful of times. The chain has TRBV11-2 and TRBJ2-2; no clear D gene. The CDR3 covers 13 residues. Germline CDR1 and CDR2: SGHAT and FQNNGV. V was cut by 2 bases and J by 6 bases, with 7 bases left in between. CDR3 in amino acids: CASSLIRAGELFF. CDR3 DNA: TGTGCCAGCAGCTTAATCCGGGCCGGGGAGCTGTTTTTT.

V and J are TRBV25-1 and TRBJ2-7; 9 bases agree with TRBD1. Germline V gene lookup returns CDR1 MGHDK and CDR2 SYGVNS. The CDR3 is made up of 13 amino acids. Germline trimming cut 1 base from V and 5 bases from J; bases unmatched to any gene: 0. The CDR3 DNA follows: TGTGCCAGCAGTGAATGGACAGGGGACGAGCAGTACTTC. Residues: CASSEWTGDEQYF.

This chain links TRBV2 with TRBJ1-4, with 8 bases that match TRBD1. The length of the CDR3 is 15 residues. V gave up 8 bases and J gave up 8 bases; unmatched junction bases: 13. Germline V gives CDR1 SNHLY, CDR2 FYNNEI. As DNA, the CDR3 is TGTGCCAGCCTACTAGATGCACAGGGGGGGGAAAAACTGTTTTTT. It specifies CASLLDAQGGEKLFF.

This clone was seen a handful of times. The chain has TRBV2 and TRBJ1-2, with TRBD1 as a possible D gene (5 bases). Germline values: CDR1 SNHLY, CDR2 FYNNEI. V was shortened by 4 bases and J by 3 bases, with 12 bases between the two germline ends. The CDR3 is 14 residues long. The CDR3 spells CASSGLGRDYGYTF. The CDR3, as DNA: TGTGCCAGCAGTGGATTGGGCAGGGACTATGGCTACACCTTC. Filled out from reference TRBV2 and TRBJ1-2, the complete variable domain reads EPEVTQTPSHQVTQMGQEVILRCVPISNHLYFYWYRQILGQKVEFLVSFYNNEISEKSEIFDDQFSVERPDGSNFTLKIRSTKLEDSAMYFCASSGLGRDYGYTFGSGTRLTVV.

The rearrangement uses TRBV5-1 and TRBJ1-2, with 7 bases matching TRBD1. Germline CDR1 reads SGHRS; CDR2 reads YFSETQ. The length of the CDR3 is 15 residues. Trimming cost V 2 bases and J 5 bases; bases outside gene matches: 9. DNA for the CDR3: TGCGCCAGCAGCTTTACCCAGGGGGGCCCGTATGGCTACACCTTC. This translates into CASSFTQGGPYGYTF.

The chain combines TRBV2 with TRBJ1-2; D is uncertain. From germline, CDR1 is SNHLY and CDR2 FYNNEI. The CDR3 contains 16 residues. V shed 6 bases and J shed 4 bases, with 21 bases lying between them. For the CDR3, the DNA is TGTGCCAGCAGACCTCCGCGGGTCCCCTACCTCTATGGCTACACCTTC. Translating it yields CASRPPRVPYLYGYTF. Full variable domain (remainder filled in from reference TRBV2 and TRBJ1-2): EPEVTQTPSHQVTQMGQEVILRCVPISNHLYFYWYRQILGQKVEFLVSFYNNEISEKSEIFDDQFSVERPDGSNFTLKIRSTKLEDSAMYFCASRPPRVPYLYGYTFGSGTRLTVV.

V gene TRBV10-3 combines with J gene TRBJ1-2, with 7 bases identical to TRBD1. This CDR3 has 15 amino acids. The junction had 5 bases not matched to a gene; V was cut back by 0 bases and J by 4 bases. Looked up from germline, CDR1 is ENHRY and CDR2 is SYGVKD. For the CDR3, the DNA is TGTGCCATCAGTGAGTCTGAAGGGGGCCCCTATGGCTACACCTTC. The encoded protein is CAISESEGGPYGYTF.

The rearrangement joins TRBV7-2 to TRBJ2-7, with 12 nucleotides matching TRBD2. CDR1 and CDR2 from the germline V gene are SGHTA and FQGNSA. With 2 bases clipped from V and 8 bases from J, the junction kept 10 bases outside the gene matches. This CDR3 is built from 16 residues. The CDR3 here is CASSLSPTSGGPKQYF. DNA for the CDR3: TGTGCCAGCAGCTTATCTCCGACTAGCGGGGGACCAAAGCAGTACTTC.

The gene calls are TRBV7-8 and TRBJ1-3; 8 nucleotides align to TRBD1. The germline gives CDR1 SGHVS, CDR2 FQNEAQ. V lost 7 bases to trimming and J lost 4 bases; unmatched junction nucleotides: 6. This CDR3 is 14 amino acids long. CDR3 bases: TGTGCCAGCAACCCGGACAGGGCAGGAAACACCATATATTTT. This gives the protein CASNPDRAGNTIYF.

The chain recombines TRBV28 with TRBJ1-5, with D possibly matching TRBD1 (6 bases). CDR3 size: 16 residues. V was shortened by 5 bases and J by 3 bases, with 17 bases between the two germline ends. Germline CDR1 and CDR2: MDHEN and SYDVKM. The CDR3 nucleotides are TGTGCCAGCAGTCTGCCGGGGGGCGATGACAATCAGCCCCAGCATTTT. Its translation is CASSLPGGDDNQPQHF.

The V and J genes are TRBV19 and TRBJ2-2; TRBD2 might be the D (6 bases). V was cut by 7 bases and J by 6 bases, with 15 bases left in between. Per the germline V gene, CDR1 is LNHDA and CDR2 is SQIVND (reference sequence). CDR3 length equals 14 residues. CDR3 DNA: TGTGCCAGTATGAGAACCGGGACTCCCGGGGAGCTGTTTTTT. Its translation is CASMRTGTPGELFF.

The chain employs TRBV28 and TRBJ1-2; no reliable D call. This CDR3 region has 15 residues. Germline CDR1 MDHEN, CDR2 SYDVKM. V was shortened by 3 bases and J by 0 bases, with 11 bases between the two germline ends. CDR3 sequence reads: CASSFGGSPNYGYTF. CDR3 bases: TGTGCCAGCAGTTTTGGCGGGAGCCCTAACTATGGCTACACCTTC.

This chain joins TRBV19 and TRBJ1-2; 7 nucleotides align to TRBD1. The CDR3 has 15 amino acids. CDR1 LNHDA and CDR2 SQIVND come from the germline V gene (reference sequence). V was pared by 1 base and J by 7 bases, with 9 bases of the junction left unmatched. The CDR3 DNA reads as TGTGCCAGTAGTATAGCAGCCAGGGGGTCGACTGGCTACACCTTC. Protein: CASSIAARGSTGYTF.

The chain is built from TRBV6-5 and TRBJ2-3; 12 nucleotides line up with TRBD2. This CDR3 has 15 amino acids. The V gene end was trimmed by 5 bases and the J gene end by 5 bases; junction bases not matched to a gene: 5. Germline V gives CDR1 MNHEY, CDR2 SVGAGI. The CDR3 spells CASSRTSGVGDTQYF. CDR3 nucleotide sequence: TGTGCCAGCAGTCGGACTAGCGGGGTAGGAGATACGCAGTATTTT.